This TCR beta chain was sequenced during a study of cytomegalovirus exposure and HLA in healthy donors. This clone was observed a handful of times. Antigen unknown. PCR employed 60 Vbeta and 13 Jbeta primers. The method was immunoSEQ multiplex PCR; TCRdb's version includes in-frame clones alone and lacks a portion of them. The data contain roughly 150,000 clones, roughly 80% of them seen just once; the ten biggest clones take up 1.3%. CDR1 MRHNA and CDR2 SNTAGT come from the germline V gene. Trimming stripped 6 bases from V and 2 bases from J, with 16 bases between. There are 15 residues in the CDR3. Study outcomes and limitations: Follow-up analysis later connected one missense variant in DCLRE1C with trimming of TCR beta V- and J-genes. Sequencing probably produced one cluster of sequence variants that were highly shared. Confirmation in vitro established that a few CMV-associated chains were specific for CMV antigens. CMV serostatus was the only recorded immune exposure for donors.

This chain joins TRBV6-4 and TRBJ2-5; weak D call: TRBD1 (6 bases). This receptor was taken from a man in his forties or fifties in good health and CMV-seropositive. Sequencing input: PBMCs. CDR3: CASRPGGQTQETQYF. CDR3 sequence (DNA): TGTGCCAGCAGACCCGGTGGACAGACGCAAGAGACCCAGTACTTC.